The next 29 T cell receptor beta chains were all read from a single sample in a study of radiotherapy plus CTLA-4 blockade in lung cancer. Data came from immunoSEQ multiplex PCR; TCRdb stores just in-frame clones and leaves some out. The sample lists about 81,000 clones; 60% to 80% were seen once. The specimen comprised peripheral blood, sampled from a patient treated with radiotherapy plus ipilimumab. The receptors here all came from a human donor with non-small cell lung cancer that progressed on radiotherapy plus ipilimumab.

V is TRBV5-1 and J is TRBJ2-7; D is uncertain. The germline V and J ends were trimmed by 2 bases and 6 bases, with 9 bases remaining between them. The CDR3 length is 12 residues. Germline V lookup: CDR1 SGHRS, CDR2 YFSETQ. The CDR3 DNA reads TGCGCCAGCAGCTTTCCCTCTGGCGAGCAGTACTTC. Amino acid sequence: CASSFPSGEQYF.

The chain carries TRBV5-1 and TRBJ2-5, with TRBD2 matching 11 bases. V lost 4 bases to trimming and J lost 3 bases; unmatched junction nucleotides: 8. Looked up from germline, CDR1 is SGHRS and CDR2 is YFSETQ. The CDR3 is 16 amino acids. CDR3 nucleotide sequence: TGCGCCAGCAGCCGGGGGGAGGGACTAGCGGAAGAGACCCAGTACTTC. This sequence encodes CASSRGEGLAEETQYF.

This rearrangement joins TRBV5-1 to TRBJ2-3; D remains ambiguous. CDR1 and CDR2 from the germline V gene are SGHRS and YFSETQ. There are 16 residues in the CDR3. The V end lost 0 bases, the J end lost 2 bases, and 13 bases lay between the germline ends. The CDR3 sequence is CASSLGSAGPTDTQYF. The CDR3 bases are TGCGCCAGCAGCTTGGGTTCCGCCGGGCCCACAGATACGCAGTATTTT.

The CDR3 here is CAWSVIYRGQRNTEAFF. The CDR3, as DNA: TGTGCCTGGAGTGTAATATATCGGGGGCAGAGGAACACTGAAGCTTTCTTT. The chain combines TRBV30 with TRBJ1-1; a weak D match, TRBD1 (6 bases). Germline V gene lookup returns CDR1 GTSNPN and CDR2 SVGIG (reference sequence). V was shortened by 0 bases and J by 1 base, with 18 bases between the two germline ends. The CDR3 has 17 amino acids.

V usage is TRBV6-5 and J usage is TRBJ2-5; no clear D. This CDR3 spans 14 amino acids. V lost 0 bases and J lost 6, with 11 bases in between. Germline V gene data show CDR1 as MNHEY and CDR2 as SVGAGI. The CDR3 sequence is CASSYSRTVKTQYF. Written as DNA, the CDR3 is TGTGCCAGCAGTTACTCCCGGACGGTGAAGACCCAGTACTTC.

The rearrangement joins TRBV7-8 to TRBJ2-7, with TRBD2 matching over 8 bases. V lost 3 bases, J lost 7 bases, and 2 bases stayed unmatched. Germline CDR1 reads SGHVS; CDR2 reads FQNEAQ. The CDR3 sequence is 12 residues long. The chain's CDR3 is CASSLGTREQYF. The CDR3, as DNA: TGTGCCAGCAGCTTGGGGACTAGGGAGCAGTACTTC.

The J gene is TRBJ2-7, the V gene TRBV4-3; a weak D match, TRBD2 (6 bases). Germline values: CDR1 LGHNA, CDR2 YSLEER. V was clipped by 0 bases and J by 7 bases, with 7 bases between them. This CDR3 spans 12 amino acids. CDR3 in amino acids: CASSQDAGEQYF. CDR3 in DNA: TGCGCCAGCAGCCAAGACGCGGGGGAGCAGTACTTC.

This chain connects TRBV27 to TRBJ1-6; D gene unclear. CDR1 MNHEY and CDR2 SMNVEV come from the germline V gene (reference sequence). V lost 3 bases, J lost 1 base, and 1 base lay in between. The CDR3 consists of 13 residues. The CDR3 region is CASSLSYNSPLHF. CDR3 DNA sequence: TGTGCCAGCAGTTTGTCCTATAATTCACCCCTCCACTTT.

The chain joins TRBV27 to TRBJ2-2; D not resolved. Between the trimmed V and J ends, which lost 6 bases and 6 bases, there was a span of 17 bases. CDR1 and CDR2 (germline): MNHEY, SMNVEV (reference sequence). The length of the CDR3 is 15 residues. The CDR3 spells CASSLGMGLAGELFF. CDR3 nucleotide sequence: TGTGCCAGCAGCTTAGGAATGGGGTTGGCCGGGGAGCTGTTTTTT.

The V gene is TRBV25-1, the J gene TRBJ1-2, with TRBD1 identical over 7 bases. Germline V gene data show CDR1 as MGHDK and CDR2 as SYGVNS. The CDR3 length is 14 residues. J was trimmed by 4 bases and V by 2 bases; bases with no gene match: 4. The CDR3 DNA follows: TGTGCCAGCAGTGAAGGGACAGCCACCTATGGCTACACCTTC. Protein: CASSEGTATYGYTF.

V is TRBV16 and J is TRBJ1-1; no clear D. This CDR3 region has 13 residues. V lost 1 base, J lost 3 bases, and 6 bases lay in between. Germline values: CDR1 KGHSY, CDR2 FQNENV. CDR3 sequence: CASSQFQYTEAFF. CDR3 bases: TGTGCCAGCAGCCAATTTCAATACACTGAAGCTTTCTTT.

The J gene is TRBJ1-6, the V gene TRBV7-9; 10 positions match TRBD1. Trimming cost V 4 bases and J 10 bases; bases outside gene matches: 13. The length of the CDR3 is 17 residues. Looked up from germline, CDR1 is SEHNR and CDR2 is FQNEAQ (reference sequence). The CDR3 region has the DNA TGTGCCAGCAGCTCAAGACCCGGGACAGGGGTAAAATCACCCCTCCACTTT. Its translation: CASSSRPGTGVKSPLHF.

This clone was picked up a small number of times. This chain joins TRBV27 and TRBJ2-7; perhaps TRBD2 as D (6 bases). This CDR3 spans 17 amino acids. Germline assignment: CDR1 MNHEY and CDR2 SMNVEV (reference sequence). The V gene lost 6 bases and the J gene lost 3 bases, with 24 bases spanning the gap. The CDR3 DNA reads TGTGCCAGCAGGCCCGGAGGGGCGGGGCGCCGATACTACGAGCAGTACTTC. This codes for CASRPGGAGRRYYEQYF.

The chain employs TRBV30 and TRBJ1-1, with 7 positions matching TRBD1. CDR3 length: 15 amino acids. The trim removed 2 bases at V and 5 bases at J, leaving 11 bases unmatched. Germline-derived CDR1 and CDR2 are GTSNPN and SVGIG (reference sequence). The chain's CDR3 is CAWSNQGGLLTEAFF. The CDR3, as DNA: TGTGCCTGGAGTAACCAGGGGGGCCTGTTAACTGAAGCTTTCTTT.

There are a few counts of this clone. This sequence joins TRBV19 and TRBJ1-5; D might be TRBD1 (6 bases). Trimming cost V 2 bases and J 2 bases, with 13 bases left between them. The CDR3 extends over 16 amino acids. The germline V gene has CDR1 LNHDA and CDR2 SQIVND (reference sequence). The CDR3 spells CASSIMGGSGNQPQHF. The CDR3 nucleotides are TGTGCCAGTAGTATAATGGGGGGCAGTGGCAATCAGCCCCAGCATTTT.

In this sample, this clone turned up a few times. The rearrangement joins TRBV7-8 to TRBJ1-4; D not resolved. Trimming took off 2 bases at V and 8 bases at J, with 15 bases between the two ends. This CDR3 is 15 amino acids long. The germline gives CDR1 SGHVS, CDR2 FQNEAQ. CDR3 nucleotides: TGTGCCAGCAGCTTAATAGGCAGGCTGAGCGAAAAACTGTTTTTT. Protein: CASSLIGRLSEKLFF.

The V and J genes are TRBV15 and TRBJ1-5; no clear D. In germline, CDR1 is LNHNV, CDR2 YYDKDF (reference sequence). V lost 3 bases and J lost 0, with 18 bases in between. This CDR3 is 18 amino acids long. The CDR3 region has the DNA TGTGCCACCAGCAGGGGGTACTCTGCGGACTATAGCAATCAGCCCCAGCATTTT. This sequence encodes CATSRGYSADYSNQPQHF.

This chain links TRBV28 with TRBJ2-2; the match to TRBD1 covers 7 bases. Trimming took 6 bases from V and 3 from J; bases not matched to a gene: 7. The germline V gene has CDR1 MDHEN and CDR2 SYDVKM. The CDR3 is 15 amino acids. The CDR3 region has the DNA TGTGCCAGCAGGTCGGGACAGACGTACACCGGGGAGCTGTTTTTT. The encoded protein is CASRSGQTYTGELFF.

This chain uses TRBV28 with TRBJ2-1; TRBD2 is a possible D gene (5 bases). V lost 5 bases, J lost 0 bases, and 20 bases lay in between. The CDR3 spans 18 residues. Per germline, CDR1 MDHEN and CDR2 SYDVKM. In nucleotides, the CDR3 is TGTGCCAGCAGTAATCCCAATCGGCTAGGGAGCTCCTACAATGAGCAGTTCTTC. This sequence encodes CASSNPNRLGSSYNEQFF.

The chain couples TRBV4-1 to TRBJ2-1; the D is unclear. Trimming cost V 0 bases and J 1 base, with 7 bases left between them. Germline V gene sequence: CDR1 MGHRA, CDR2 YSYEKL. CDR3 length equals 15 residues. This CDR3 is CASSQDDVSYNEQFF. The CDR3 coding sequence is TGCGCCAGCAGCCAAGATGACGTTTCCTACAATGAGCAGTTCTTC.

This clone was seen a few times. The V call is TRBV5-4, the J call TRBJ2-7; 7 bases fit TRBD2. The CDR3 runs to 14 residues. Trimming removed 5 bases from V and 2 bases from J; junction bases left unmatched: 7. Germline V gives CDR1 SGHNT, CDR2 YYREEE (reference sequence). The CDR3 DNA reads as TGTGCCAGCAGAGATACGGGAGGTGCCTACGAGCAGTACTTC. Translation: CASRDTGGAYEQYF. The variable domain in full, with the rest retrieved from reference TRBV5-4 and TRBJ2-7, is ETGVTQSPTHLIKTRGQQVTLRCSSQSGHNTVSWYQQALGQGPQFIFQYYREEENGRGNFPPRFSGLQFPNYSSELNVNALELDDSALYLCASRDTGGAYEQYFGPGTRLTVT.

The rearrangement links TRBV9 to TRBJ1-4; possible D gene TRBD1, 6 bases. Trimming left V 4 bases short and J 0 bases short, with 13 bases between. This CDR3 comprises 16 residues. CDR1 SGDLS and CDR2 YYNGEE come from the germline V gene. CDR3: CASSPTGFATNEKLFF. The CDR3 nucleotides are TGTGCCAGCAGCCCCACAGGGTTTGCAACTAATGAAAAACTGTTTTTT. The entire variable domain, with the rest obtained from reference TRBV9 and TRBJ1-4, is as follows: DSGVTQTPKHLITATGQRVTLRCSPRSGDLSVYWYQQSLDQGLQFLIQYYNGEERAKGNILERFSAQQFPDLHSELNLSSLELGDSALYFCASSPTGFATNEKLFFGSGTQLSVL.

The rearrangement uses TRBV5-1 and TRBJ2-7, with 9 bases fitting TRBD1. The CDR3 extends over 12 amino acids. Germline V gene data show CDR1 as SGHRS and CDR2 as YFSETQ. The ends lost 4 bases at V and 6 bases at J; junction bases unmatched: 2. The CDR3 nucleotides are TGCGCCAGCAGCGCGACAGGGGGCGAGCAGTACTTC. Its translation is CASSATGGEQYF.

V usage is TRBV19 and J usage is TRBJ1-2; D not resolved. The CDR3 length is 12 residues. Germline-derived CDR1 and CDR2 are LNHDA and SQIVND (reference sequence). V was pared by 7 bases and J by 4 bases, with 10 bases between. The CDR3 spells CASMGTVYGYTF. Here the CDR3 DNA reads TGTGCCAGTATGGGAACAGTCTATGGCTACACCTTC.

This chain joins TRBV4-2 and TRBJ1-2, with D perhaps matching TRBD1 (6 bases). The CDR3 runs to 14 residues. Per germline, CDR1 LGHNA and CDR2 YNFKEQ. V was clipped by 0 bases and J by 8 bases, with 13 bases between them. The CDR3, as DNA: TGTGCCAGCAGCCAAGAATACGCGGGGGGCGGCTACACCTTC. Translating gives CASSQEYAGGGYTF.

The chain employs TRBV9 and TRBJ2-1, with 8 bases identical to TRBD1. From germline, CDR1 is SGDLS and CDR2 YYNGEE. The CDR3 has 16 residues. Trimming took 0 bases from V and 7 from J; bases not matched to a gene: 9. This CDR3 is CASSVVGQGAYNEQFF. The CDR3 DNA follows: TGTGCCAGCAGCGTAGTGGGTCAGGGGGCTTATAATGAGCAGTTCTTC. Using reference TRBV9 and TRBJ2-1 for the parts outside the CDR3, the full variable domain is DSGVTQTPKHLITATGQRVTLRCSPRSGDLSVYWYQQSLDQGLQFLIQYYNGEERAKGNILERFSAQQFPDLHSELNLSSLELGDSALYFCASSVVGQGAYNEQFFGPGTRLTVL.

This clone was seen a handful of times. The rearrangement uses TRBV19 and TRBJ2-2; 7 bases are shared with TRBD2. V dropped 6 bases and J dropped 6; count of bases not matched to a gene: 4. CDR3 length equals 13 residues. Per the germline V gene, CDR1 is LNHDA and CDR2 is SQIVND (reference sequence). CDR3 DNA sequence: TGTGCCAGTAGGCTTAGCGGGTCCGGGGAGCTGTTTTTT. Protein: CASRLSGSGELFF.

This chain joins TRBV28 and TRBJ2-5; D may be TRBD2 (6 bases). The DNA end is a closer match to TRBJ2-7, so the J assignment may be wrong. The germline gives CDR1 MDHEN, CDR2 SYDVKM. There are 15 residues in the CDR3. The CDR3 reads CASSLVADSSYEQYF. In nucleotides, the CDR3 is TGTGCCAGCAGTTTAGTAGCGGATAGCTCCTACGAGCAGTACTTC.

The genes are TRBV7-2 and TRBJ2-3, with 8 bases matching TRBD2. The V segment lost 4 bases and the J segment 3 bases; nucleotides outside the gene matches: 9. Germline V gives CDR1 SGHTA, CDR2 FQGNSA. This CDR3 has 16 residues. The DNA of the CDR3 is TGTGCCAGCAGCTCAAGGCGGGGGGCCGGGACAGATACGCAGTATTTT. The encoded protein is CASSSRRGAGTDTQYF.